The 3 T cell receptor beta chains given below trace back to one sample, sequenced in a study of shared T cell receptors in the human thymus. Here immunoSEQ multiplex PCR was the method, and the copy in TCRdb shows in-frame clones only, minus some. The table has more than 550,000 clones, approximately 85% seen once. These data were likewise used in another study, on human thymus T cells.

Sample: thymocytes. The origin of the receptors is a girl under two years old with a congenital heart defect.

The rearrangement joins TRBV10-3 to TRBJ1-5; the match to TRBD1 covers 7 bases. Per germline, CDR1 ENHRY and CDR2 SYGVKD. The CDR3 is 16 residues long. V shed 0 bases, J shed 8 bases, and the junction held 10 bases outside the gene matches. The CDR3 reads CAISESYRTGLEPQHF. CDR3 sequence (DNA): TGTGCCATCAGTGAGTCGTATAGGACAGGCTTGGAGCCCCAGCATTTT.

V and J are TRBV19 and TRBJ1-2; the D gene is possibly TRBD1 (6 bases). The V end was cut by 5 bases, the J end by 8 bases, with 12 bases between. The CDR3 spans 12 residues. Germline-derived CDR1 and CDR2 are LNHDA and SQIVND (reference sequence). The CDR3 DNA reads TGTGCCAGTAGTCTAACAGGGAGCGGCTACACCTTC. This encodes CASSLTGSGYTF.

This chain connects TRBV5-6 to TRBJ2-7; the D gene is possibly TRBD2 (5 bases). The CDR3 is 15 residues long. Between the trimmed V and J ends, which lost 3 bases and 0 bases, there was a span of 13 bases. Germline V gives CDR1 SGHDT, CDR2 YYEEEE. The CDR3 nucleotides are TGTGCCAGCAGCTCCTCCGACCGGGACTCCTACGAGCAGTACTTC. This sequence encodes CASSSSDRDSYEQYF.